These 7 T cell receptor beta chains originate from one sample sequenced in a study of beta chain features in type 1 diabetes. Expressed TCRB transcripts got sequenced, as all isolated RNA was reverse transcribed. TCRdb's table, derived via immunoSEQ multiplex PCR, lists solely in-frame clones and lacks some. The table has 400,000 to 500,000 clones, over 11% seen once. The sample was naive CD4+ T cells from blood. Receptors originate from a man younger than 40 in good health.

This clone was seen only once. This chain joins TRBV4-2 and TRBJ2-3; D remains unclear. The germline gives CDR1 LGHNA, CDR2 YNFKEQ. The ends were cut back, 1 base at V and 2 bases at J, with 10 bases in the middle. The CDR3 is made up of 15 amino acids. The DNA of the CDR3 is TGTGCCAGCAGCCAAGCTTTGCGGATCACAGATACGCAGTATTTT. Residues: CASSQALRITDTQYF.

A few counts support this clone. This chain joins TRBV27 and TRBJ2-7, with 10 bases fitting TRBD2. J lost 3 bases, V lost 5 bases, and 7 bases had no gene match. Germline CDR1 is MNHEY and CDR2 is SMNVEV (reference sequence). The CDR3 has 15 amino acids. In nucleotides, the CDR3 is TGTGCCAGCAGTCCCACAGCGGGGGGGCACTACGAGCAGTACTTC. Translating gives CASSPTAGGHYEQYF.

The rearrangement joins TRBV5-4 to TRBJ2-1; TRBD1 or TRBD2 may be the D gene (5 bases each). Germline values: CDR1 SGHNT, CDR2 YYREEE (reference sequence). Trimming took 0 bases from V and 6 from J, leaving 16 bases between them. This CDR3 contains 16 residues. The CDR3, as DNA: TGTGCCAGCAGCTTGGCTCCCGGGGCCTCCGGCAATGAGCAGTTCTTC. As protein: CASSLAPGASGNEQFF.

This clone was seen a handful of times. As DNA, the CDR3 is TGCAGCGTGGACAGTAGCACAGATACGCAGTATTTT. It codes for CSVDSSTDTQYF. V gene TRBV29-1 combines with J gene TRBJ2-3, with D tentatively TRBD1 (6 bases). There are 12 residues in the CDR3. Germline CDR1 and CDR2: SQVTM and ANQGSEA. V lost 6 bases to trimming and J lost 0 bases, with 7 bases between them.

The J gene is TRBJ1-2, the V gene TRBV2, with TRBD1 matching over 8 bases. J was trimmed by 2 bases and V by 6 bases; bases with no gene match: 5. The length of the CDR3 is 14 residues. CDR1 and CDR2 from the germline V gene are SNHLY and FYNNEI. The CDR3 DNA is TGTGCCAGCAGCGGGGACAGGCCCAACTATGGCTACACCTTC. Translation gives CASSGDRPNYGYTF. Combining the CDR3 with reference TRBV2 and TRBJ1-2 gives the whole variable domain EPEVTQTPSHQVTQMGQEVILRCVPISNHLYFYWYRQILGQKVEFLVSFYNNEISEKSEIFDDQFSVERPDGSNFTLKIRSTKLEDSAMYFCASSGDRPNYGYTFGSGTRLTVV.

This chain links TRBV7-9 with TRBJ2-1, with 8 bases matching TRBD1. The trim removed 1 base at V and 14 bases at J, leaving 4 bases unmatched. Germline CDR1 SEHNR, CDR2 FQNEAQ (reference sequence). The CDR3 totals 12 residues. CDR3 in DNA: TGTGCCAGCAGCTTAGTGGACAGGGATGAGTTCTTC. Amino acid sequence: CASSLVDRDEFF. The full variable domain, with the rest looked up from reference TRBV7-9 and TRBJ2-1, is DTGVSQNPRHKITKRGQNVTFRCDPISEHNRLYWYRQTLGQGPEFLTYFQNEAQLEKSRLLSDRFSAERPKGSFSTLEIQRTEQGDSAMYLCASSLVDRDEFFGPGTRLTVL.

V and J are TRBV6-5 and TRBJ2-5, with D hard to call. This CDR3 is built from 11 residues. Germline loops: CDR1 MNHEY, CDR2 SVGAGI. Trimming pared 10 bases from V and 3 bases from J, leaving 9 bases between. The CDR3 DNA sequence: TGTGCCACCTCAAGGGAAGAGACCCAGTACTTC. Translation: CATSREETQYF.